These 14 T cell receptor beta chains came from one sample sequenced in a study of circulating and synovial CD4+ cells in juvenile arthritis. Assay used: immunoSEQ multiplex PCR; TCRdb lists only in-frame clones, some missing. The table includes about 14,000 clones, around four fifths detected once. The specimen was CD4+ T cells from synovial fluid. The origin of the receptors is a human patient with juvenile idiopathic arthritis. Some clones in this sample may be carry-over from other donors' samples.

The genes are TRBV7-6 and TRBJ1-2, with D possibly TRBD1 on 6 matching bases. In germline, CDR1 is SGHVS, CDR2 FNYEAQ. Trimming cost V 5 bases and J 6 bases, with 10 bases left between them. The CDR3 consists of 12 residues. This chain's CDR3 is CASSATGHGYTF. In DNA, the CDR3 is TGTGCCAGCAGCGCGACAGGACATGGCTACACCTTC.

This clone has just a few counts. Other DNA sequences in this sample translate to the same CDR3. V usage is TRBV18 and J usage is TRBJ1-6; 8 bases are shared with TRBD1. Germline V gene lookup returns CDR1 KGHSH and CDR2 LQKENI. The trim removed 6 bases at V and 7 bases at J, leaving 5 bases unmatched. CDR3 length: 14 residues. The CDR3 DNA sequence: TGTGCCAGCTCTCCCGGGACAGGAAATTCACCCCTCCACTTT. This sequence encodes CASSPGTGNSPLHF.

This clone has only one observation. The chain has TRBV18 and TRBJ2-2; TRBD2 matches at 8 bases. With 0 bases clipped from V and 5 bases from J, the junction kept 2 bases outside the gene matches. Per germline, CDR1 KGHSH and CDR2 LQKENI. The CDR3 consists of 15 residues. CDR3 coding DNA: TGTGCCAGCTCACCACCGCGGGGGGAGACCGGGGAGCTGTTTTTT. Its protein is CASSPPRGETGELFF. The full variable domain, rest sourced from reference TRBV18 and TRBJ2-2, is NAGVMQNPRHLVRRRGQEARLRCSPMKGHSHVYWYRQLPEEGLKFMVYLQKENIIDESGMPKERFSAEFPKEGPSILRIQQVVRGDSAAYFCASSPPRGETGELFFGEGSRLTVL.

This chain connects TRBV7-2 to TRBJ1-1; D ambiguous. The germline V gene encodes CDR1 SGHTA and CDR2 FQGNSA. The CDR3 is made up of 14 amino acids. Trimming cost V 1 base and J 6 bases, with 12 bases left between them. The CDR3 protein is CASSLGEVFSEAFF. The CDR3 DNA follows: TGTGCCAGCAGCTTAGGGGAGGTATTCTCTGAAGCTTTCTTT.

The chain employs TRBV9 and TRBJ2-5; D remains ambiguous. The CDR3 covers 13 residues. The germline V and J ends were trimmed by 2 bases and 5 bases, with 10 bases remaining between them. CDR1 is SGDLS and CDR2 is YYNGEE in the germline V gene. CDR3 bases: TGTGCCAGCAGCGTGCGAGGTACGGAGACCCAGTACTTC. This translates into CASSVRGTETQYF.

The rearrangement links TRBV6-1 to TRBJ2-3; the D is unclear. In germline, CDR1 is MNHNS, CDR2 SASEGT. The V and J ends lost 1 base and 0 bases respectively, with 17 bases between them. CDR3 size: 18 residues. CDR3 region: CASSEGHFPIPSTDTQYF. CDR3 nucleotide sequence: TGTGCCAGCAGTGAAGGACACTTTCCTATTCCTAGCACAGATACGCAGTATTTT.

The V call is TRBV21-1, the J call TRBJ2-3; TRBD2 reflects the table's D call only, with no check against the DNA. TRBV21-1 is classified as a pseudogene. The CDR3 totals 18 residues. For the CDR3, the DNA is TGTGCCAGCCCCCTCGGGGAGTCAATGATCCCTAGCACAGATACGCAGTATTTT. Translating it yields CASPLGESMIPSTDTQYF.

V and J are TRBV6-6 and TRBJ2-5; a weak D match, TRBD2 (6 bases). V lost 4 bases and J 9 bases, leaving 12 bases between the germline ends. The CDR3 is 12 amino acids. The germline CDR1 and CDR2 sequences are MNHNY and SVGAGI (reference sequence). The CDR3 coding sequence is TGTGCCAGCAGTTTTTATCCGGGGGCCCAGTACTTC. As protein: CASSFYPGAQYF.

The V and J genes are TRBV14 and TRBJ1-2, with a weak D call TRBD1 (6 bases). The CDR3 consists of 14 residues. Trimming removed 0 bases from V and 8 bases from J, with 13 bases in between. Germline V gene sequence: CDR1 SGHDN, CDR2 FVKESK. In DNA form, the CDR3 reads TGTGCCAGCAGCCAAGATGGGGGCCCGGGGGGCTACACCTTC. Its translation is CASSQDGGPGGYTF. The full variable domain, with the rest looked up from reference TRBV14 and TRBJ1-2, is EAGVTQFPSHSVIEKGQTVTLRCDPISGHDNLYWYRRVMGKEIKFLLHFVKESKQDESGMPNNRFLAERTGGTYSTLKVQPAELEDSGVYFCASSQDGGPGGYTFGSGTRLTVV.

This chain connects TRBV6-5 to TRBJ1-2; 9 positions match TRBD1. The CDR3 length is 15 residues. V was pared by 5 bases and J by 6 bases, with 10 bases of the junction left unmatched. Germline V gene data show CDR1 as MNHEY and CDR2 as SVGAGI. CDR3 amino acids: CASSGTDRGWNGYTF. CDR3 DNA: TGTGCCAGCAGTGGGACGGACAGGGGATGGAATGGCTACACCTTC.

The V and J genes are TRBV10-3 and TRBJ2-7, with 9 bases fitting TRBD2. Per germline, CDR1 ENHRY and CDR2 SYGVKD. Unmatched junction bases numbered 6, after V lost 5 bases and J lost 4 bases. CDR3 length: 14 residues. The CDR3 DNA is TGTGCCATCAGTCCGGGCAGCGGGAGGTACGAGCAGTACTTC. Protein sequence: CAISPGSGRYEQYF.

The chain is built from TRBV7-9 and TRBJ1-2; 8 nucleotides agree with TRBD1. CDR1 and CDR2 from the germline V gene are SEHNR and FQNEAQ (reference sequence). The CDR3 extends over 13 amino acids. V was clipped by 7 bases and J by 7 bases; unmatched bases: 8. In DNA form, the CDR3 reads TGTGCCAGCACCGTAGGACAGGGTGGTGGCTACACCTTC. This sequence encodes CASTVGQGGGYTF. Full variable domain (missing parts from reference TRBV7-9 and TRBJ1-2): DTGVSQNPRHKITKRGQNVTFRCDPISEHNRLYWYRQTLGQGPEFLTYFQNEAQLEKSRLLSDRFSAERPKGSFSTLEIQRTEQGDSAMYLCASTVGQGGGYTFGSGTRLTVV.

This chain connects TRBV10-2 to TRBJ1-5; no firm D call. V dropped 3 bases and J dropped 5 bases, with 11 bases sitting between them. The germline V gene has CDR1 WSHSY and CDR2 SAAADI. There are 14 residues in the CDR3. The CDR3 spells CASSELSEDQPQHF. CDR3 bases: TGCGCCAGCAGTGAATTGTCGGAGGATCAGCCCCAGCATTTT.

The chain links TRBV7-2 to TRBJ1-2; TRBD1 agrees at 8 bases. The V and J ends lost 5 bases and 6 bases, in that order; junction bases with no gene match: 5. Per the germline V gene, CDR1 is SGHTA and CDR2 is FQGNSA. The CDR3 spans 13 residues. CDR3 DNA: TGTGCCAGCAGCACTTCAGGGGGCGATGGCTACACCTTC. Its translation: CASSTSGGDGYTF. Variable domain in full (rest from reference TRBV7-2 and TRBJ1-2): GAGVSQSPSNKVTEKGKDVELRCDPISGHTALYWYRQSLGQGLEFLIYFQGNSAPDKSGLPSDRFSAERTGGSVSTLTIQRTQQEDSAVYLCASSTSGGDGYTFGSGTRLTVV.